These 14 T cell receptor beta chains came from one sample sequenced in a study of cytomegalovirus exposure and HLA in healthy donors. Measured with immunoSEQ multiplex PCR; TCRdb has only the in-frame clones, and not every one. The sample lists some 120,000 clones, just under 95% seen once, with less than 1.5% in the top ten. Sequences were obtained from PBMCs. The source of these receptors is a woman younger than 35 in good health and CMV-seronegative.

The V gene is TRBV4-1, the J gene TRBJ2-6; D not certain. Deletions cut 1 base from V and 0 bases from J, with 10 bases between. The CDR3 has 17 residues. Germline CDR1 is MGHRA and CDR2 is YSYEKL. Written as DNA, the CDR3 is TGCGCCAGCAGCCAAGTCCACACAACCTCTGGGGCCAACGTCCTGACTTTC. As protein: CASSQVHTTSGANVLTF.

V gene TRBV7-9 combines with J gene TRBJ2-1; 7 bases map to TRBD1. The CDR3 spans 14 residues. The ends lost 5 bases at V and 3 bases at J; junction bases unmatched: 4. The germline CDR1 and CDR2 sequences are SEHNR and FQNEAQ (reference sequence). DNA of the CDR3: TGTGCCAGCAGCAAGGGACAGCTCTACAATGAGCAGTTCTTC. It translates to CASSKGQLYNEQFF.

The V gene is TRBV20-1, the J gene TRBJ2-1, with D hard to call. The V gene lost 6 bases and the J gene lost 10 bases, with 13 bases spanning the gap. Germline values: CDR1 DFQATT, CDR2 SNEGSKA (reference sequence). CDR3 size: 11 residues. CDR3 amino acids: CSASDRREQFF. In nucleotides, the CDR3 is TGCAGTGCCTCTGACCGCAGGGAGCAGTTCTTC.

The rearrangement uses TRBV6-1 and TRBJ2-7, with 8 bases aligning to TRBD2. The CDR3 is 14 amino acids. Trimming took 1 base from V and 4 from J; bases not matched to a gene: 3. Germline V gives CDR1 MNHNS, CDR2 SASEGT. The CDR3 here is CASSEVGRVYEQYF. Written as DNA, the CDR3 is TGTGCCAGCAGTGAAGTCGGGAGGGTTTACGAGCAGTACTTC.

The chain employs TRBV27 and TRBJ2-6, with D maybe TRBD2 (5 bases). Germline CDR1 MNHEY, CDR2 SMNVEV (reference sequence). V was shortened by 9 bases and J by 2 bases, with 11 bases between the two germline ends. This CDR3 spans 14 amino acids. The CDR3 protein is CASAGGPGANVLTF. The CDR3 DNA reads TGTGCCAGTGCGGGTGGGCCTGGGGCCAACGTCCTGACTTTC.

The J gene is TRBJ2-1, the V gene TRBV9, with D unclear. The germline V gene has CDR1 SGDLS and CDR2 YYNGEE. The CDR3 has 14 amino acids. V was shortened by 3 bases and J by 8 bases, with 15 bases between the two germline ends. Written as DNA, the CDR3 is TGTGCCAGCAGCGCCTCCTCCCCCTCGGATGAGCAGTTCTTC. Translated, it gives CASSASSPSDEQFF.

The J gene is TRBJ1-4, the V gene TRBV28; D gene ambiguous. CDR1 and CDR2 from the germline V gene are MDHEN and SYDVKM. The CDR3 is 17 amino acids. Trimming cost V 5 bases and J 0 bases, with 16 bases left between them. The CDR3 DNA is TGTGCCAGCAGTATCTATAAGCGAGGGTCAACTAATGAAAAACTGTTTTTT. Encoded protein: CASSIYKRGSTNEKLFF.

The chain has TRBV5-4 and TRBJ2-3; a weak D match, TRBD1 (6 bases). The V and J ends lost 0 bases and 1 base respectively, with 12 bases between them. This CDR3 contains 16 residues. Germline V CDR1 and CDR2: SGHNT, YYREEE (reference sequence). The CDR3 loop is CASSLDRAYGTDTQYF. Here the CDR3 DNA reads TGTGCCAGCAGCTTGGACAGGGCTTATGGCACAGATACGCAGTATTTT.

The table lists this clone with a count of one. The chain is built from TRBV18 and TRBJ2-7; 7 bases match TRBD1. With 3 bases clipped from V and 0 bases from J, the junction kept 2 bases outside the gene matches. The germline gives CDR1 KGHSH, CDR2 LQKENI. CDR3 size: 14 residues. The DNA for the CDR3 is TGTGCCAGCTCACCGAGGGACAGCTCCTACGAGCAGTACTTC. Translation gives CASSPRDSSYEQYF.

V usage is TRBV5-1 and J usage is TRBJ1-3; TRBD1 matches at 9 bases. After removal of 4 bases from V and 2 bases from J, the junction contained 4 bases not matched to a gene. The CDR3 sequence is 15 residues long. In germline, CDR1 is SGHRS, CDR2 YFSETQ. The CDR3 is CASSPRTGAGNTIYF. DNA for the CDR3: TGCGCCAGCAGCCCACGGACAGGGGCTGGAAACACCATATATTTT.

The chain couples TRBV18 to TRBJ2-1; TRBD2 might be the D (6 bases). The CDR3 runs 14 residues. Between the trimmed V and J ends, which lost 0 bases and 8 bases, there was a span of 11 bases. Germline CDR1 reads KGHSH; CDR2 reads LQKENI. The CDR3 loop reads CASSPPGGSDEQFF. DNA of the CDR3: TGTGCCAGCTCACCACCGGGGGGATCTGATGAGCAGTTCTTC.

The gene calls are TRBV7-9 and TRBJ2-6; 7 bases fit TRBD1. Germline CDR1 reads SEHNR; CDR2 reads FQNEAQ (reference sequence). Unmatched junction bases numbered 1, after V lost 6 bases and J lost 2 bases. CDR3 length: 14 residues. The CDR3: CASSTGAGANVLTF. DNA of the CDR3: TGTGCCAGCAGTACAGGGGCTGGGGCCAACGTCCTGACTTTC. Filled out from reference TRBV7-9 and TRBJ2-6, the complete variable domain reads DTGVSQNPRHKITKRGQNVTFRCDPISEHNRLYWYRQTLGQGPEFLTYFQNEAQLEKSRLLSDRFSAERPKGSFSTLEIQRTEQGDSAMYLCASSTGAGANVLTFGAGSRLTVL.

This sequence joins TRBV6-5 and TRBJ1-6; TRBD1 agrees at 7 bases. Trimming took 4 bases from V and 9 from J; bases not matched to a gene: 3. The germline gives CDR1 MNHEY, CDR2 SVGAGI. CDR3 size: 13 residues. CDR3 loop: CASSFRQGSPLHF. CDR3 coding DNA: TGTGCCAGCAGTTTCAGACAGGGTTCACCCCTCCACTTT.

The chain couples TRBV27 to TRBJ1-4; D gene uncertain. The length of the CDR3 is 18 residues. V dropped 4 bases and J dropped 1 base, with 19 bases sitting between them. Germline loops: CDR1 MNHEY, CDR2 SMNVEV (reference sequence). CDR3 sequence: CASSSRRATVRTNEKLFF. The DNA of the CDR3 is TGTGCCAGCAGTTCCAGGCGGGCCACCGTCAGAACTAATGAAAAACTGTTTTTT.